The rows below give T cell receptor beta chains drawn from one sample of a study of OX40 agonist ivuxolimab in advanced cancers. Only in-frame clones appear in the TCRdb table, and some are missing; sequencing was by immunoSEQ multiplex PCR. Of tens of thousands of clones in the sample, around 82% were seen once. The sample consisted of CD4+ or CD8+ T cells sorted from blood, taken in a trial of the OX40 agonist ivuxolimab. The receptor source for this set is an adult with an advanced solid tumor such as melanoma, head and neck, liver or kidney cancer. The CDR3 runs from the conserved cysteine through the conserved F or W. The D gene is left open where the match is weak. Clone size appears in some rows only: once, few, many, or a class for an expanded clone.

size: once; V: TRBV6-1; J: TRBJ2-1; D: -; DNA: TGTGCCAGCACCCCGGGCCCTAACTCCTACAATGAGCAGTTCTTC; CDR3: CASTPGPNSYNEQFF
size: -; V: TRBV19; J: TRBJ2-3; D: TRBD2; DNA: TGTGCCAGTAGTCCGGGGAGGGCTGGAGATACGCAGTATTTT; CDR3: CASSPGRAGDTQYF
size: -; V: TRBV27; J: TRBJ2-5; D: -; DNA: TGTGCCAGCAGTTCCCAGGGGCTACAAGAGACCCAGTACTTC; CDR3: CASSSQGLQETQYF
size: -; V: TRBV19; J: TRBJ1-2; D: -; DNA: TGTGCCAGTACCGACAGGATATCTAACTATGGCTACACCTTC; CDR3: CASTDRISNYGYTF
size: -; V: TRBV28; J: TRBJ1-5; D: -; DNA: TGTGCCAGCAGAACAGACAGCAATCAGCCCCAGCATTTT; CDR3: CASRTDSNQPQHF
size: -; V: TRBV6-1; J: TRBJ2-3; D: -; DNA: TGTGCCAGCAGGTGGAGCGCTAGCACAGATACGCAGTATTTT; CDR3: CASRWSASTDTQYF
size: -; V: TRBV20-1; J: TRBJ1-6; D: -; DNA: TGCAGTGCTAGAGATTCAGGACAATCCCACTTT; CDR3: CSARDSGQSHF
size: few; V: TRBV7-3; J: TRBJ1-2; D: TRBD1; DNA: TGTGCCAGCAGAACGGGCGGGACAGGGATAAGCTACACCTTC; CDR3: CASRTGGTGISYTF
size: -; V: TRBV18; J: TRBJ1-2; D: -; DNA: TGTGCCAGCTCACCTACCCACCTCTCAGGGATTAACTATGGCTACACCTTC; CDR3: CASSPTHLSGINYGYTF
size: -; V: TRBV4-3; J: TRBJ2-1; D: TRBD2; DNA: TGCGCCAGCAGCCAAGTTGCGGGACTAGCCTACAATGAGCAGTTCTTC; CDR3: CASSQVAGLAYNEQFF
size: -; V: TRBV5-1; J: TRBJ2-7; D: TRBD1; DNA: TGCGCCAGTACCCTCGGGACAGCACTACGCCACGAGCAGTACTTC; CDR3: CASTLGTALRHEQYF
size: -; V: TRBV5-6; J: TRBJ1-1; D: TRBD1; DNA: TGTGCCAGCAGCCCATGGGACAGATTGAACACTGAAGCTTTCTTT; CDR3: CASSPWDRLNTEAFF
size: -; V: TRBV11-2; J: TRBJ2-5; D: TRBD2; DNA: TGTGCCAGCAGCTTACGAGCGGGGCAAGAGACCCAGTACTTC; CDR3: CASSLRAGQETQYF
size: -; V: TRBV5-1; J: TRBJ2-7; D: TRBD1; DNA: TGCGCCAGCAGCCTTGGTGACAGGGTGGGGGAGCAGTACTTC; CDR3: CASSLGDRVGEQYF
size: -; V: TRBV9; J: TRBJ1-3; D: -; DNA: TGTGCCAGCAGCCCGATCTCGGCAGGAAACACCATATATTTT; CDR3: CASSPISAGNTIYF
size: -; V: TRBV7-2; J: TRBJ2-5; D: TRBD2; DNA: TGTGCCAGCAGCTATCAGTCGACTAGCGGGGGACAAGAGACCCAGTACTTC; CDR3: CASSYQSTSGGQETQYF
size: -; V: TRBV5-1; J: TRBJ1-2; D: -; DNA: TGCGCCAGCAGCTTGGGTCCGGCAGGTACTAACTATGGCTACACCTTC; CDR3: CASSLGPAGTNYGYTF